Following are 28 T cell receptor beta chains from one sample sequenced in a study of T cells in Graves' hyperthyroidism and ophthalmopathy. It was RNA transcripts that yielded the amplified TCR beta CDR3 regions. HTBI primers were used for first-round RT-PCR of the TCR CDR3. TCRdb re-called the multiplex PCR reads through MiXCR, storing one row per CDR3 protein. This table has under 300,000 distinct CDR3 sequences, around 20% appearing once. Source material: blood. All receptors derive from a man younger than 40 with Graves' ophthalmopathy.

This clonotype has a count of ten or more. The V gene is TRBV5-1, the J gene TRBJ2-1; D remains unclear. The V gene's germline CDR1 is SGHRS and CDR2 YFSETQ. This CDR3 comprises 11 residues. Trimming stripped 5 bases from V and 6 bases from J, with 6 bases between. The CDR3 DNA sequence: TGCGCCAGCAGTTCCGCCAATGAGCAGTTCTTC. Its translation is CASSSANEQFF. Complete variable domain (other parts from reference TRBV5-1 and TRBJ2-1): KAGVTQTPRYLIKTRGQQVTLSCSPISGHRSVSWYQQTPGQGLQFLFEYFSETQRNKGNFPGRFSGRQFSNSRSEMNVSTLELGDSALYLCASSSANEQFFGPGTRLTVL.

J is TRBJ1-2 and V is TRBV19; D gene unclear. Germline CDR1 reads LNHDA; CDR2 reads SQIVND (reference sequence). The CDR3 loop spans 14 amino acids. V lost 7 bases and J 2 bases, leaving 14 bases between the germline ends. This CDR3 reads CASKKTQTNYGYTF. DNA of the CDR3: TGTGCCAGTAAAAAGACACAGACGAACTATGGCTACACCTTC.

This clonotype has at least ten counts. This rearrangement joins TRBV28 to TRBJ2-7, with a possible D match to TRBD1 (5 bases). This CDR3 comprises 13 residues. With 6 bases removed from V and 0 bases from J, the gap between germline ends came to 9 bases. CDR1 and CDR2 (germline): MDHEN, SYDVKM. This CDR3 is CASSPQGSYEQYF. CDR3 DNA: TGTGCCAGCAGCCCCCAGGGCTCCTACGAGCAGTACTTC.

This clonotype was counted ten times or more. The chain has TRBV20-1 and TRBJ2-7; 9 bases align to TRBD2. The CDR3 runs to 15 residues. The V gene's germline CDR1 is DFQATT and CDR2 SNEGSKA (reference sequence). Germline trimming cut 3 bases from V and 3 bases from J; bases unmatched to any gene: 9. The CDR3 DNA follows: TGCAGTGCTAGTCACCAGCGGGAGGTGTACTACGAGCAGTACTTC. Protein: CSASHQREVYYEQYF.

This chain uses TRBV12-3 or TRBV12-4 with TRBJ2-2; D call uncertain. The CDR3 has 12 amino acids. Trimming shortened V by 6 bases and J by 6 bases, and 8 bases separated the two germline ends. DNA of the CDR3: TGTGCCAGCAGATTCTCGTCCGGGGAGCTGTTTTTT. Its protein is CASRFSSGELFF.

The CDR3 region has the DNA TGTGCCAGCAGCTTTCCCCCCACCGGGACAGAAGTGACCTACGAGCAGTACTTC. As protein: CASSFPPTGTEVTYEQYF. The rearrangement uses TRBV7-9 and TRBJ2-7; 7 nucleotides agree with TRBD1. The length of the CDR3 is 18 residues. Germline V gives CDR1 SEHNR, CDR2 FQNEAQ (reference sequence). J gave up 2 bases and V 3 bases, and 16 bases lay outside the gene matches.

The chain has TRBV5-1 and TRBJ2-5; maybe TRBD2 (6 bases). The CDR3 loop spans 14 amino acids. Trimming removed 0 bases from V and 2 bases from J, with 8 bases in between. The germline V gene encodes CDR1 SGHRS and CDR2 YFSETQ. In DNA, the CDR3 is TGCGCCAGCAGCTTGGCGCGGGAACAAGAGACCCAGTACTTC. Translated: CASSLAREQETQYF. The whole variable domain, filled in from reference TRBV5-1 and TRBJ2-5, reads KAGVTQTPRYLIKTRGQQVTLSCSPISGHRSVSWYQQTPGQGLQFLFEYFSETQRNKGNFPGRFSGRQFSNSRSEMNVSTLELGDSALYLCASSLAREQETQYFGPGTRLLVL.

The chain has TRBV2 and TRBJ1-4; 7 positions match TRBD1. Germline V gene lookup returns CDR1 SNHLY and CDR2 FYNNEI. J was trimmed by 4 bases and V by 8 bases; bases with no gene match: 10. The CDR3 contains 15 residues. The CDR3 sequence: CASRDRAPGNEKLFF. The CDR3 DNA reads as TGTGCCAGCCGGGACAGAGCTCCGGGTAATGAAAAACTGTTTTTT.

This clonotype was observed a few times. The DNA of the CDR3 is TGTGCCAGCAGTTTCGATGTTCGGGAAAAACTGTTTTTT. It yields the protein CASSFDVREKLFF. The chain has TRBV12-3 or TRBV12-4 and TRBJ1-4; no clear D. Trimming took off 3 bases at V and 8 bases at J, with 10 bases between the two ends. The CDR3 has 13 amino acids.

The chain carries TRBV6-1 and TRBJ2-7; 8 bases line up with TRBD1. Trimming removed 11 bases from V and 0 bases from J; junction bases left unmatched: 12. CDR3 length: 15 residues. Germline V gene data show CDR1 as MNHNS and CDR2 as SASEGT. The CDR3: CACKRWTGSSYEQYF. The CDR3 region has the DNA TGTGCCTGCAAACGCTGGACAGGGAGCTCCTACGAGCAGTACTTC.

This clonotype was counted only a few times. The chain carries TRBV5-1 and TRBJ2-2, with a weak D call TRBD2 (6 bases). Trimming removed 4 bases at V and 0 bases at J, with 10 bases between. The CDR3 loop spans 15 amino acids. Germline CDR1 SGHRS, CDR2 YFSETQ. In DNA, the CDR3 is TGCGCCAGCAGCATAGGGACTGCGAACACCGGGGAGCTGTTTTTT. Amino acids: CASSIGTANTGELFF. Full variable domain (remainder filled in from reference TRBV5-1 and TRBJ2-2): KAGVTQTPRYLIKTRGQQVTLSCSPISGHRSVSWYQQTPGQGLQFLFEYFSETQRNKGNFPGRFSGRQFSNSRSEMNVSTLELGDSALYLCASSIGTANTGELFFGEGSRLTVL.

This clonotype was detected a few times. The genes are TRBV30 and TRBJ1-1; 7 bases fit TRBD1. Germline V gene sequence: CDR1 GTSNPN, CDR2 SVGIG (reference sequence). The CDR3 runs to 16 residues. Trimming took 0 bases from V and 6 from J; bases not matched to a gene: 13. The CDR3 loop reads CAWSVPPLTGSAEAFF. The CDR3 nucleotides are TGTGCCTGGAGTGTTCCCCCCTTGACAGGGTCCGCTGAAGCTTTCTTT.

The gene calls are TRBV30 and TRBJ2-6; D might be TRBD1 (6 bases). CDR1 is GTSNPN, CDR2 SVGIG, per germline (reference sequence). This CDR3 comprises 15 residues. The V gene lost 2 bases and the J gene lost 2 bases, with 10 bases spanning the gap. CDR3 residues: CAWSLGAAGANVLTF. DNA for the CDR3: TGTGCCTGGAGTTTGGGGGCTGCTGGGGCCAACGTCCTGACTTTC.

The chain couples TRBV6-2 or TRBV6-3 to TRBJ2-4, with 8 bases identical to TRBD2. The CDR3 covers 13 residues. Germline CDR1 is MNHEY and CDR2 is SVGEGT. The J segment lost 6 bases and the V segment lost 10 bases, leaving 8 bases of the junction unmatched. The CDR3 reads CATTGGRGNIQYF. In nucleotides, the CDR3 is TGTGCCACCACGGGGGGGAGGGGAAACATTCAGTACTTC.

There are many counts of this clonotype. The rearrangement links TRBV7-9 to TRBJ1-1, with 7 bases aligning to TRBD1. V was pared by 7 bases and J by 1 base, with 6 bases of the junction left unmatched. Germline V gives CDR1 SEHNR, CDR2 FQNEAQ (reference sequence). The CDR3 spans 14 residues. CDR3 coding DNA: TGTGCCAGCACCCCTCAGGGGGGGAACACTGAAGCTTTCTTT. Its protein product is CASTPQGGNTEAFF.

CDR3 region: CASLRDRVADTQYF. Here the CDR3 DNA reads TGTGCCAGTCTACGCGACAGGGTCGCAGATACGCAGTATTTT. The gene calls are TRBV6-2 or TRBV6-3 and TRBJ2-3, with TRBD1 identical over 7 bases. Germline V gene lookup returns CDR1 MNHEY and CDR2 SVGEGT. CDR3 length: 14 residues. V lost 9 bases and J lost 4; bases outside the gene matches: 10.

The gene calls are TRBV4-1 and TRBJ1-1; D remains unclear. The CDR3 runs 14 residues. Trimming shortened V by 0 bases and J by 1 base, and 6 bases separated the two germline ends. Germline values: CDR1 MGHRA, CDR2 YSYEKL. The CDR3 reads CASSQDWGNTEAFF. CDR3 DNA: TGCGCCAGCAGCCAAGATTGGGGGAACACTGAAGCTTTCTTT.

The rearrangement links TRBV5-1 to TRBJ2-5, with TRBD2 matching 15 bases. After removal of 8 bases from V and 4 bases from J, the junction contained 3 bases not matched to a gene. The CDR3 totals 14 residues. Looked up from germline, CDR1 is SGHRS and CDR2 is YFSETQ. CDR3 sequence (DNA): TGCGCCAGTCGGACTAGCGGGAGGGGAGAGACCCAGTACTTC. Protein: CASRTSGRGETQYF.

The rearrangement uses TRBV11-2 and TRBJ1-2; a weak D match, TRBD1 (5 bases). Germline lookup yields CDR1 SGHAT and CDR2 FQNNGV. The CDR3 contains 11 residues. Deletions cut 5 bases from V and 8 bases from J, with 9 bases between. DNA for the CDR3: TGTGCCAGCAGCGTACCAGGGGGCTACACCTTC. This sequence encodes CASSVPGGYTF.

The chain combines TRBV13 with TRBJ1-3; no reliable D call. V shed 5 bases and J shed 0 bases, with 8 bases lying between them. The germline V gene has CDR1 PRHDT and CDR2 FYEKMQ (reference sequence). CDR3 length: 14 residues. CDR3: CASSQTLSGNTIYF. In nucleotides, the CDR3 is TGTGCCAGCAGCCAGACACTCTCTGGAAACACCATATATTTT.

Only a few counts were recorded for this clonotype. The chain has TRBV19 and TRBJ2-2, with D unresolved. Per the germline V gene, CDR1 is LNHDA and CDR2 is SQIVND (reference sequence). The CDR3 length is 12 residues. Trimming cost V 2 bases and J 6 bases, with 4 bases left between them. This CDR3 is CASSIFPGELFF. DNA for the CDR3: TGTGCCAGTAGTATATTCCCCGGGGAGCTGTTTTTT.

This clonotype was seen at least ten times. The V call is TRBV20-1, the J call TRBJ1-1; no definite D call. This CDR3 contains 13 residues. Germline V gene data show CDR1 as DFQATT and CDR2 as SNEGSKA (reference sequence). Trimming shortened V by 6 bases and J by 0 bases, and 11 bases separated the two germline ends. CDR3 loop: CSATTALNTEAFF. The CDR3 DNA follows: TGCAGTGCGACCACAGCCCTGAACACTGAAGCTTTCTTT.

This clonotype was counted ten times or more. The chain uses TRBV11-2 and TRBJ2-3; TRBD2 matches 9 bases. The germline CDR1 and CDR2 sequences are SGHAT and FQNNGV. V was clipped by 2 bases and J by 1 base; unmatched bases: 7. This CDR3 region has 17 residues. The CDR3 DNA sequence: TGTGCCAGCAGCTTATCTTTGCTAGCGGGACGCACAGATACGCAGTATTTT. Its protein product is CASSLSLLAGRTDTQYF.

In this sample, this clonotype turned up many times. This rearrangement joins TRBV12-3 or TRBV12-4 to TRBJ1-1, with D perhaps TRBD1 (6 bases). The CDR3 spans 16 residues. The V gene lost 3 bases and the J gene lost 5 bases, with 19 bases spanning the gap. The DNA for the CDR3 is TGTGCCAGCAGTTTTGGTCCGGGGCAGGGGAGGACTGAAGCTTTCTTT. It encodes CASSFGPGQGRTEAFF.

CDR3 protein: CASTRRPGFGEQYF. The CDR3 DNA is TGTGCCAGCACCCGTCGCCCCGGATTTGGCGAGCAGTACTTC. The rearrangement links TRBV12-3 or TRBV12-4 to TRBJ2-7; D not certain. CDR3 size: 14 residues. Trimming took 7 bases from V and 6 from J, leaving 19 bases between them.

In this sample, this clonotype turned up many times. The CDR3 nucleotides read TGTGCCAGCAACGGCCAGGGAAACACCGGGGAGCTGTTTTTT. Residues: CASNGQGNTGELFF. V gene TRBV2 combines with J gene TRBJ2-2; possible D gene TRBD1, 5 bases. Germline CDR1 SNHLY, CDR2 FYNNEI. Trimming took off 7 bases at V and 2 bases at J, with 11 bases between the two ends. The length of the CDR3 is 14 residues.

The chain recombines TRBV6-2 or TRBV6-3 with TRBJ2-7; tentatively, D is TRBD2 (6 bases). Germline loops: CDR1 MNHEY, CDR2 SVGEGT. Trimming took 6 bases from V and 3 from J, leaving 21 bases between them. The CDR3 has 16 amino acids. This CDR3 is CASRNRELQSGYEQYF. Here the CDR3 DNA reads TGTGCCAGCAGGAACCGGGAGCTTCAATCAGGCTACGAGCAGTACTTC.

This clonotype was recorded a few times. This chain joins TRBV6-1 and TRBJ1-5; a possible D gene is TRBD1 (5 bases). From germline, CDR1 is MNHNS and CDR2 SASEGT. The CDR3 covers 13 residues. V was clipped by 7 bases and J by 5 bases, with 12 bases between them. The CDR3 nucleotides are TGTGCCAGCACCGAGGGACCCCATCAGCCCCAGCATTTT. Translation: CASTEGPHQPQHF.